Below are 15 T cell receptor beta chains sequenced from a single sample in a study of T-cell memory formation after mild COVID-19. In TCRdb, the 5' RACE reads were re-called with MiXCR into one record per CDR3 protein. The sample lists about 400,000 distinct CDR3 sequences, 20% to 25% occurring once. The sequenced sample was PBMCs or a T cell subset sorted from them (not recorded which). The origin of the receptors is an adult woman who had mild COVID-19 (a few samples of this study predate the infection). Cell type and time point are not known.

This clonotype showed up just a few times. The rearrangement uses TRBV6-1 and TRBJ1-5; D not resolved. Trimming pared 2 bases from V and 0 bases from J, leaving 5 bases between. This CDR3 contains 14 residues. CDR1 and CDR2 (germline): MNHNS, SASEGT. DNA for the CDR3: TGTGCCAGCAGTGAATTAGATAGCAATCAGCCCCAGCATTTT. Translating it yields CASSELDSNQPQHF.

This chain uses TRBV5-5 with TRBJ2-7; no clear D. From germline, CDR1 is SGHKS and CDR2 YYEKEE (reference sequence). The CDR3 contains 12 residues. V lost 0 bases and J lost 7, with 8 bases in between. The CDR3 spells CASSLALAEQYF. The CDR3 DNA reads TGTGCCAGCAGCTTGGCCTTGGCTGAGCAGTACTTC.

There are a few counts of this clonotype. CDR3 sequence reads: CASSSGQENTEAFF. In DNA, the CDR3 is TGTGCCAGCAGCTCCGGACAGGAGAACACTGAAGCTTTCTTT. The chain recombines TRBV7-6 with TRBJ1-1; 7 bases fit TRBD1. Trimming at V came to 4 bases and at J to 1 base, leaving 3 bases not matched to a gene. This CDR3 is built from 14 residues. Germline V lookup: CDR1 SGHVS, CDR2 FNYEAQ.

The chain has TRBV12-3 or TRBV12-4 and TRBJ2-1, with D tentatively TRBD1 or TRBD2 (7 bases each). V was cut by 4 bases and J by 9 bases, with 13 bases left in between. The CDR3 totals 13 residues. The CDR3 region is CASSSGGAGEQFF. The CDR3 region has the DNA TGTGCCAGCAGTTCAGGGGGGGCTGGTGAGCAGTTCTTC.

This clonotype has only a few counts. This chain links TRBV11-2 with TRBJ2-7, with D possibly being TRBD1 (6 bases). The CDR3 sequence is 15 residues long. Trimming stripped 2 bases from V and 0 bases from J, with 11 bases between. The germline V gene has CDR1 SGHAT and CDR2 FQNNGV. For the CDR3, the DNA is TGTGCCAGCAGCTTAAGGGACACGGTCTCCTACGAGCAGTACTTC. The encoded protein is CASSLRDTVSYEQYF.

The CDR3, as DNA: TGCAGTCCGGCCAGACAGGGTGATCAGGAGACCCAGTACTTC. Amino acids: CSPARQGDQETQYF. The V and J genes are TRBV20-1 and TRBJ2-5; TRBD1 aligns across 7 bases. Germline CDR1 is DFQATT and CDR2 is SNEGSKA (reference sequence). V shed 8 bases, J shed 5 bases, and the junction held 14 bases outside the gene matches. The CDR3 is 14 residues long.

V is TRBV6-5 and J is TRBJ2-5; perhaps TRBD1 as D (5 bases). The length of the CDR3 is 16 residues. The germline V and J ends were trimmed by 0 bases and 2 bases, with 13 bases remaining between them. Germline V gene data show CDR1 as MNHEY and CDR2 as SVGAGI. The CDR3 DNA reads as TGTGCCAGCAGTTACTCGGGGCCGGCAGCACAAGAGACCCAGTACTTC. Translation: CASSYSGPAAQETQYF.

The CDR3 nucleotides read TGTGCCAGCAGCCCTCCTAGCGGGATCGAGCAGTACTTC. Its protein is CASSPPSGIEQYF. The genes are TRBV7-2 and TRBJ2-7, with 9 bases lining up with TRBD2. Germline V CDR1 and CDR2: SGHTA, FQGNSA. The CDR3 extends over 13 amino acids. The trim removed 5 bases at V and 6 bases at J, leaving 5 bases unmatched.

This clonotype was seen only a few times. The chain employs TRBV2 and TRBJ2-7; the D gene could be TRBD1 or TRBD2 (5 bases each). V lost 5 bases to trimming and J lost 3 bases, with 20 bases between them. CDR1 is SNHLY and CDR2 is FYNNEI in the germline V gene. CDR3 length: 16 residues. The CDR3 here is CASSFTGTEVYYEQYF. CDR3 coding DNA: TGTGCCAGCAGTTTTACCGGGACGGAGGTGTACTACGAGCAGTACTTC.

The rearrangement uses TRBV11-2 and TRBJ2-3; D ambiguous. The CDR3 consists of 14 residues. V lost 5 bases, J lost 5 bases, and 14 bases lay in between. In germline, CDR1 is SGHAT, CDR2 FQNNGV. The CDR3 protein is CASSTNRVGDTQYF. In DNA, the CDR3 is TGTGCCAGCAGCACAAATAGGGTGGGAGATACGCAGTATTTT.

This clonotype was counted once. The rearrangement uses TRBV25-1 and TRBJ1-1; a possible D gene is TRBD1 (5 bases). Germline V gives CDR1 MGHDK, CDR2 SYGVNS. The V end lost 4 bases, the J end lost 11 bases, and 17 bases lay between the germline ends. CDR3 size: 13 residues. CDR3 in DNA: TGTGCCAGCAGTGGGGAAGCAGGGAGGTCGGCTTTCTTT. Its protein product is CASSGEAGRSAFF. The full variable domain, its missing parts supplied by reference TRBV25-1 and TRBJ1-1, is EADIYQTPRYLVIGTGKKITLECSQTMGHDKMYWYQQDPGMELHLIHYSYGVNSTEKGDLSSESTVSRIRTEHFPLTLESARPSHTSQYLCASSGEAGRSAFFGQGTRLTVV.

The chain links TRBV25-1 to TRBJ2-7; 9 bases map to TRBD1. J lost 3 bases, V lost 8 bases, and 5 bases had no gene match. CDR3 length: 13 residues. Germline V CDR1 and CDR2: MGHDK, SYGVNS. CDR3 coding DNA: TGTGCCAGCCGCGGGACAGGGATCTACGAGCAGTACTTC. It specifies CASRGTGIYEQYF.

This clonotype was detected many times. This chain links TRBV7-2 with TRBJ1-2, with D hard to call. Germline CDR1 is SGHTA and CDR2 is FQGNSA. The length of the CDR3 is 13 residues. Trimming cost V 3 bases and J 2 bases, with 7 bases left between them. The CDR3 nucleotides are TGTGCCAGCAGCTTGGAGGCGAACTATGGCTACACCTTC. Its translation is CASSLEANYGYTF.

This chain's CDR3 is CASSSGHVVSGANVLTF. In DNA, the CDR3 is TGTGCCAGCAGTTCCGGGCACGTGGTATCTGGGGCCAACGTCCTGACTTTC. The genes are TRBV6-2 or TRBV6-3 and TRBJ2-6; no clear D. Trimming cost V 4 bases and J 1 base, with 14 bases left between them. Germline CDR1 MNHEY, CDR2 SVGEGT. The CDR3 runs 17 residues.

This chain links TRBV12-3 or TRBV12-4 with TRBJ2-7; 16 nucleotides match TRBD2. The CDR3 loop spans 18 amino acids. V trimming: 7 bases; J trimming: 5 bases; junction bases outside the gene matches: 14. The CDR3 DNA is TGTGCCAGCAATCCCGGTGGGACTAGCGGGAGGGGATGGCACGAGCAGTACTTC. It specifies CASNPGGTSGRGWHEQYF.